This entry lists 10 T cell receptor beta chains sequenced from one sample in a study of control samples from healthy donors and cancer patients. Generated by immunoSEQ multiplex PCR, the TCRdb table keeps only in-frame clones and is missing some. The top ten hold over 1.5% of the sample, which has around 86,000 clones, approximately 90% seen once. Sequenced material: PBMCs. These receptors were obtained from a woman aged 60-70 years with head and neck cancer.

The rearrangement links TRBV3-1 (or the pseudogene TRBV3-2) to TRBJ2-7; D uncertain. Deletions cut 0 bases from V and 5 bases from J, with 2 bases between. CDR3 size: 11 residues. CDR1 LGHDT and CDR2 YNNKEL come from the germline V gene (reference sequence). CDR3 nucleotides: TGTGCCAGCAGCCAAGAAGACGAGCAGTACTTC. This gives the protein CASSQEDEQYF.

The chain links TRBV5-4 to TRBJ2-3; D is undetermined. Germline V lookup: CDR1 SGHNT, CDR2 YYREEE (reference sequence). There are 12 residues in the CDR3. The V and J ends lost 0 bases and 6 bases respectively, with 5 bases between them. The CDR3 region is CASSLVADTQYF. The CDR3 DNA follows: TGTGCCAGCAGCTTGGTGGCGGATACGCAGTATTTT.

The chain carries TRBV3-1 (or the pseudogene TRBV3-2) and TRBJ2-7, with D unclear. The CDR3 has 12 amino acids. The V gene's germline CDR1 is LGHDT and CDR2 YNNKEL (reference sequence). The V end lost 1 base, the J end lost 3 bases, and 4 bases lay between the germline ends. The CDR3 nucleotides read TGTGCCAGCAGCCAAGCTGACTACGAGCAGTACTTC. Its protein is CASSQADYEQYF.

This chain connects TRBV7-9 to TRBJ2-6; possible D gene TRBD2, 5 bases. Trimming removed 2 bases from V and 2 bases from J, with 7 bases in between. The CDR3 covers 15 residues. Looked up from germline, CDR1 is SEHNR and CDR2 is FQNEAQ (reference sequence). The CDR3 spells CASSLFGTGANVLTF. CDR3 in DNA: TGTGCCAGCAGCTTATTCGGGACTGGGGCCAACGTCCTGACTTTC.

This clone was found once. CDR3 protein: CSVGHPQETQYF. For the CDR3, the DNA is TGCAGCGTGGGACATCCCCAAGAGACCCAGTACTTC. The V and J genes are TRBV29-1 and TRBJ2-5; D perhaps matches TRBD1 (6 bases). This CDR3 is 12 amino acids long. Trimming removed 6 bases at V and 1 base at J, with 9 bases between. The germline V gene encodes CDR1 SQVTM and CDR2 ANQGSEA.

The chain carries TRBV4-2 and TRBJ2-7; no reliable D call. This CDR3 has 14 residues. V lost 4 bases to trimming and J lost 1 base, with 11 bases between them. Germline-derived CDR1 and CDR2 are LGHNA and YNFKEQ. Here the CDR3 DNA reads TGTGCCAGCAGCCTCCACCAGGAATCCTACGAGCAGTACTTC. Its translation: CASSLHQESYEQYF.

This rearrangement joins TRBV6-1 to TRBJ2-6; 9 bases are a match to TRBD1. Germline CDR1 reads MNHNS; CDR2 reads SASEGT. There are 17 residues in the CDR3. With 4 bases clipped from V and 4 bases from J, the junction kept 8 bases outside the gene matches. This CDR3 is CASSGGTGNIGANVLTF. The CDR3 coding sequence is TGTGCCAGCAGTGGAGGGACAGGGAATATCGGGGCCAACGTCCTGACTTTC.

The chain combines TRBV28 with TRBJ1-4; tentatively, D is TRBD1 (6 bases). The V and J ends lost 3 bases and 8 bases respectively, with 13 bases between them. Germline V CDR1 and CDR2: MDHEN, SYDVKM. The length of the CDR3 is 14 residues. In DNA form, the CDR3 reads TGTGCCAGCAGTTTTTATGGACAGTGGGAAAAACTGTTTTTT. Translation: CASSFYGQWEKLFF.

The rearrangement joins TRBV6-1 to TRBJ2-1; 8 bases align to TRBD2. The CDR3 loop spans 15 amino acids. Losses at the gene ends were 2 bases for V and 5 bases for J; bases not matched to a gene: 5. The germline gives CDR1 MNHNS, CDR2 SASEGT. This CDR3 reads CASSETLAGHNEQFF. The CDR3 coding sequence is TGTGCCAGCAGTGAAACCTTAGCGGGGCACAATGAGCAGTTCTTC.

The V and J genes are TRBV19 and TRBJ1-1, with TRBD1 as a possible D gene (5 bases). The V and J ends lost 4 bases and 1 base respectively, with 13 bases between them. CDR1 is LNHDA, CDR2 SQIVND, per germline (reference sequence). This CDR3 region has 15 residues. CDR3 region: CASSRGDRGNTEAFF. Written as DNA, the CDR3 is TGTGCCAGTAGTAGAGGGGACCGAGGGAACACTGAAGCTTTCTTT.